This T cell receptor (beta chain) was retrieved from a study of CD8+CD57+ T cells in acquired aplastic anemia. Study results and caveats: Between patients and controls, CD8+ Simpson's diversity did not vary significantly.

About this clonotype itself: The antigen is unknown.

This CDR3 has 12 residues. The germline CDR1 and CDR2 sequences are SGDLS and YYNGEE. V lost 3 bases, J lost 2 bases, and 5 bases lay in between. Patients included in sequencing had previously demonstrated CD8+CD57+ cell expansion by flow cytometry. Genomic DNA templated the TCR beta VDJ and CDR3 profiling. TCRdb fed the reads into MiXCR, producing one record per CDR3 protein. The sample consists of over 150,000 distinct CDR3 sequences, roughly half of them appearing once. The sequenced material came from sorted CD4+, CD8+, or CD8+CD57+ T cells (not recorded which) from PBMCs. This clonotype was obtained from a human donor with aplastic anemia. The J gene is TRBJ1-2, the V gene TRBV9; D uncertain. The CDR3 DNA follows: TGTGCCAGCAGCGCGGGGAACTATGGCTACACCTTC. Protein sequence: CASSAGNYGYTF.